The sequence of this T cell receptor beta chain was determined in a study of T cell responses to AZD1222 COVID-19 vaccine. The CDR3 consists of 12 residues. The ends lost 5 bases at V and 8 bases at J; junction bases unmatched: 5. CDR1 and CDR2 (germline): MNHEY, SVGAGI. Produced via immunoSEQ multiplex PCR; TCRdb's table is partial and in-frame only. The data contain roughly 150,000 clones, roughly 88% of them seen just once; the ten biggest clones take up approximately 3.6%. Study outcomes and limitations: Donor demographics were predominantly white British with a female majority; clonal diversity may be underestimated. At study baseline, merely a handful of AZD1222 recipients were seropositive. Spike-wide coverage was observed for vaccine-associated CD4 TCRs, with dominant responses at 160-218 and 743-854. Repertoires in all cases were sampled only once the peak T cell response had passed.

With respect to this clone: Its target is unknown.

The TCR sequence derives from an adult in good health. V gene TRBV6-5 combines with J gene TRBJ1-2, with 7 positions matching TRBD1. Specimen: peripheral blood, collected on day 0 of MenACWY control vaccination. For the CDR3, the DNA is TGTGCCAGCAGTCCCCGACAGGGAGGCTACACCTTC. Translated, it gives CASSPRQGGYTF.